A selection of T cell receptor beta chains follows, all from one sample in a study of regulatory T cells in long-lasting Graves disease. TCRdb called the multiplex PCR reads again in MiXCR, with one record for every CDR3 protein. In the table there are over 300,000 distinct CDR3 sequences, roughly a fifth of which are singletons. The material was peripheral blood mononuclear cells (PBMCs), obtained when the disease was refractory, from a patient treated with antithyroid drugs. Every receptor here comes from a female donor with Graves disease. CDR3s include the opening cysteine and the closing phenylalanine or tryptophan. Fields, in order: clone size, V gene, D gene, J gene, CDR3 protein, CDR3 DNA. A D gene is named only where the DNA matches it firmly. Size values are once, few and many counts, or a class for expanded clones, and some rows have none.

>many|TRBV28|TRBD1|TRBJ2-7
CASSSRTGLTYEQYF
TGTGCCAGCAGTTCCCGGACAGGACTTACCTACGAGCAGTACTTC
>-|TRBV2|-|TRBJ2-1
CASRPYNEQFF
TGTGCCAGCAGACCTTACAATGAGCAGTTCTTC
>-|TRBV20-1|TRBD2|TRBJ2-7
CSARDVGTSGRPYF
TGCAGTGCTAGAGATGTGGGAACTAGCGGGAGGCCGTACTTC
>few|TRBV20-1|-|TRBJ2-7
CSARDPGTETTYEQYF
TGCAGTGCTAGAGATCCCGGGACGGAGACAACCTACGAGCAGTACTTC
>few|TRBV5-8|TRBD1|TRBJ1-5
CASSVPGQGNQPQHF
TGTGCCAGCAGCGTGCCGGGACAGGGTAATCAGCCCCAGCATTTT
>few|TRBV6-4|-|TRBJ1-6
CASSEGRENSPLHF
TGTGCCAGCAGTGAGGGCAGGGAGAATTCACCCCTCCACTTT
>many|TRBV2|-|TRBJ1-6
CASSEAMDNNSPLHF
TGTGCCAGCAGTGAAGCAATGGATAATAATTCACCCCTCCACTTT
>many|TRBV18|-|TRBJ2-5
CASAGQPQETQYF
TGTGCCAGCGCGGGACAGCCCCAAGAGACCCAGTACTTC
>-|TRBV18|-|TRBJ1-3
CASSPNREVSGNTIYF
TGTGCCAGCTCACCAAACAGGGAAGTCTCTGGAAACACCATATATTTT
>many|TRBV7-2|TRBD2|TRBJ2-5
CASSPLAGGQIVRETQYF
TGTGCCAGCAGCCCCCTAGCGGGGGGGCAGATTGTTCGAGAGACCCAGTACTTC
>many|TRBV27|-|TRBJ1-4
CASSFGPRGEKLFF
TGTGCCAGCAGTTTTGGACCACGTGGTGAAAAACTGTTTTTT
>many|TRBV7-2|-|TRBJ2-2
CASSPVGTGRSLFF
TGTGCCAGCAGCCCCGTGGGCACAGGGCGCTCGCTGTTTTTT
>many|TRBV11-2|-|TRBJ2-5
CARRNRGGQETQYF
TGTGCCAGGAGGAACAGGGGGGGGCAAGAGACCCAGTACTTC
>many|TRBV20-1|-|TRBJ1-2
CSARRGGRIPYGYTF
TGCAGTGCTAGAAGAGGTGGCAGGATCCCCTATGGCTACACCTTC
>-|TRBV6-2/TRBV6-3|-|TRBJ2-7
CASSETFGTSSYEQYF
TGTGCCAGCAGTGAGACCTTCGGGACCAGCTCCTACGAGCAGTACTTC
>-|TRBV28|-|TRBJ2-6
CASTERGANVLTF
TGTGCCAGTACCGAGCGTGGGGCCAACGTCCTGACTTTC
>many|TRBV12-3/TRBV12-4|-|TRBJ1-1
CASSLIRGKGEAFF
TGTGCCAGCAGTTTAATTCGGGGGAAAGGTGAAGCTTTCTTT
>-|TRBV4-1|TRBD1|TRBJ1-5
CASSHRDRGRIQPQHF
TGCGCCAGCAGCCACCGGGACAGGGGGCGCATTCAGCCCCAGCATTTT
>many|TRBV12-3/TRBV12-4|-|TRBJ2-7
CASSFRQAGSYEQYF
TGTGCCAGCAGTTTTCGTCAGGCAGGCTCCTACGAGCAGTACTTC
>many|TRBV27|TRBD1|TRBJ1-2
CASSIPGGQGAAGYTF
TGTGCCAGCAGTATCCCCGGAGGACAGGGGGCCGCTGGCTACACCTTC
>few|TRBV10-3|TRBD1|TRBJ2-5
CAISETGVETQYF
TGTGCCATCAGTGAGACAGGGGTGGAGACCCAGTACTTC
>many|TRBV25-1|TRBD1|TRBJ1-6
CATKGQNNSPLHF
TGTGCCACTAAGGGACAGAATAATTCACCCCTCCACTTT
>many|TRBV12-3/TRBV12-4|-|TRBJ2-7
CASSLGGSFFYEQYF
TGTGCCAGCAGCCTCGGGGGTTCCTTCTTCTACGAGCAGTACTTC
>few|TRBV5-8|TRBD1|TRBJ1-5
CASSFRTGRGNQPQHF
TGTGCCAGCAGCTTTAGGACAGGGAGGGGAAATCAGCCCCAGCATTTT
>-|TRBV19|TRBD1|TRBJ1-3
CASSIGQGSGTTIYF
TGTGCCAGTAGTATAGGACAGGGGAGCGGAACCACCATATATTTT
>-|TRBV20-1|-|TRBJ1-2
CSARGGAYGYTF
TGCAGTGCCAGAGGAGGGGCCTATGGCTACACCTTC
>-|TRBV20-1|TRBD2|TRBJ2-2
CSAGGGLVGTGELFF
TGCAGTGCTGGAGGAGGACTAGTTGGCACCGGGGAGCTGTTTTTT
>many|TRBV7-2|TRBD1|TRBJ1-6
CASSERQGSPLHF
TGTGCCAGCAGCGAACGACAGGGTTCACCCCTCCACTTT
>many|TRBV28|-|TRBJ1-2
CASSLLGGRRDERYTF
TGTGCCAGCAGTTTATTAGGCGGTCGCCGCGACGAACGCTACACCTTC
>many|TRBV2|-|TRBJ1-2
CASRGSGGYTF
TGTGCCAGCAGAGGGAGTGGGGGCTACACCTTC
>many|TRBV12-3/TRBV12-4|-|TRBJ1-4
CASSLSGGVEKLFF
TGTGCCAGCAGCCTTTCGGGGGGAGTGGAAAAACTGTTTTTT
>many|TRBV28|-|TRBJ1-2
CASKRGDHYGYTF
TGTGCCAGCAAGCGGGGGGACCACTATGGCTACACCTTC
>-|TRBV19|-|TRBJ1-6
CASSIRQGSYNSPLHF
TGTGCCAGTAGTATCCGTCAGGGATCCTATAATTCACCCCTCCACTTT
>few|TRBV7-3|TRBD1|TRBJ1-2
CASSPDRASPYGYTF
TGTGCCAGCAGCCCAGACAGGGCCTCTCCTTATGGCTACACCTTC
>few|TRBV12-3/TRBV12-4|-|TRBJ2-2
CASSLSPGELFF
TGTGCCAGCAGTTTATCCCCCGGGGAGCTGTTTTTT
>-|TRBV4-1|-|TRBJ1-1
CASSQWDEAFF
TGCGCCAGCAGCCAATGGGACGAAGCTTTCTTT
>few|TRBV10-3|TRBD1|TRBJ1-2
CAISESKGSTMGQISYGYTF
TGTGCCATCAGTGAGTCGAAGGGCTCCACGATGGGACAGATCTCCTATGGCTACACCTTC
>many|TRBV28|-|TRBJ1-1
CVTGGGAQGNTEAFF
TGTGTAACAGGAGGAGGGGCGCAAGGTAACACTGAAGCTTTCTTT
>many|TRBV29-1|-|TRBJ2-7
CSVARRGGGESEQYF
TGCAGTGTAGCCCGCCGCGGTGGAGGGGAAAGCGAGCAGTACTTC
>many|TRBV11-2|-|TRBJ2-2
CASSLTANTGELFF
TGTGCCAGCAGCTTGACAGCGAACACCGGGGAGCTGTTTTTT
>-|TRBV19|-|TRBJ2-5
CASSIGDRLTQETQYF
TGTGCCAGTAGTATAGGAGACAGACTAACACAAGAGACCCAGTACTTC
>many|TRBV28|TRBD1|TRBJ1-1
CASSLRGQAFF
TGTGCCAGCAGTTTGAGGGGGCAAGCTTTCTTT
>many|TRBV24-1|-|TRBJ1-2
CATSDNRGYTF
TGTGCCACCAGTGATAACCGCGGCTACACCTTC
>many|TRBV3-1|TRBD2|TRBJ2-6
CASSQLAGGGSGANVLTF
TGTGCCAGCAGCCAGCTAGCGGGAGGGGGGTCTGGGGCCAACGTCCTGACTTTC
>-|TRBV20-1|TRBD1|TRBJ1-4
CSARRRDSPNEKLFF
TGCAGTGCTAGACGCCGGGACAGCCCAAATGAAAAACTGTTTTTT
>-|TRBV6-2/TRBV6-3|-|TRBJ2-3
CASSSYGLPPSDTQYF
TGTGCCAGCAGTTCCTACGGGCTCCCACCGTCGGATACGCAGTATTTT
>-|TRBV19|TRBD2|TRBJ2-2
CASRSHSGTTGELFF
TGTGCCAGTAGGTCCCATAGCGGGACGACCGGGGAGCTGTTTTTT
>few|TRBV9|TRBD1|TRBJ1-5
CASSKGQASNQPQHF
TGTGCCAGCAGCAAGGGACAGGCTTCCAATCAGCCCCAGCATTTT
>-|TRBV24-1|-|TRBJ1-1
CATSVPTAQLNTEAFF
TGTGCCACCAGTGTCCCCACAGCACAGTTGAACACTGAAGCTTTCTTT
>many|TRBV7-4|-|TRBJ1-2
CASSYFIQGNYGYTF
TGTGCCAGCAGCTATTTCATCCAGGGGAACTATGGCTACACCTTC
>many|TRBV11-2|-|TRBJ1-2
CASSLDIGTFGYTF
TGTGCCAGCAGCTTAGATATAGGGACTTTTGGCTACACCTTC
>many|TRBV2|-|TRBJ2-4
CATVGGRLKNIQYF
TGTGCCACCGTCGGGGGGCGGCTCAAAAACATTCAGTACTTC
>few|TRBV18|TRBD2|TRBJ2-7
CASSPAPSGGANEQYF
TGTGCCAGCTCACCAGCCCCCAGCGGGGGGGCGAACGAGCAGTACTTC
>-|TRBV7-2|-|TRBJ2-7
CASSSEGWNYEQYF
TGTGCCAGCAGCTCCGAGGGTTGGAATTACGAGCAGTACTTC
>many|TRBV5-1|-|TRBJ1-2
CASSSGDGLGGGYTF
TGCGCCAGCAGCTCCGGAGACGGCCTCGGTGGCGGCTACACCTTC
>-|TRBV30|-|TRBJ1-5
CAWSYGNQPQHF
TGTGCCTGGAGTTATGGCAATCAGCCCCAGCATTTT
>many|TRBV24-1|-|TRBJ1-4
CATSDGGLEKLFF
TGTGCCACCAGTGATGGGGGTCTGGAAAAACTGTTTTTT
>-|TRBV12-3/TRBV12-4|TRBD1|TRBJ1-2
CASRPSDRAIGYGYTF
TGTGCCAGCAGACCCTCTGACAGGGCCATAGGCTATGGCTACACCTTC
>many|TRBV19|-|TRBJ1-5
CASSMSEDSLWPQHF
TGTGCCAGTAGTATGTCTGAGGACAGCTTATGGCCCCAGCATTTT